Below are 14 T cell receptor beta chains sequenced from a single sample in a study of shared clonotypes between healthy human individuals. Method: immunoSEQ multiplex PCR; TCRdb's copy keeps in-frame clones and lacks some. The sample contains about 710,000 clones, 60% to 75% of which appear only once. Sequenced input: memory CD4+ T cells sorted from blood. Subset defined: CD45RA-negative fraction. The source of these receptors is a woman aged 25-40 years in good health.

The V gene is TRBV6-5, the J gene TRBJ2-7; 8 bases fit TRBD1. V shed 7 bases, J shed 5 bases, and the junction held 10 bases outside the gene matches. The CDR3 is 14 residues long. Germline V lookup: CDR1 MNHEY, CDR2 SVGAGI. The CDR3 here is CASTRRDRIHEQYF. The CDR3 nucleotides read TGTGCCAGCACCCGACGGGACAGGATCCACGAGCAGTACTTC.

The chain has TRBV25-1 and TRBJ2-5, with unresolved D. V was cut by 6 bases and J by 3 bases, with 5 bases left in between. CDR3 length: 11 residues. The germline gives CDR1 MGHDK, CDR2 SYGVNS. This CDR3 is CASSQKETQYF. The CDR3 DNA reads TGTGCCAGCAGCCAAAAAGAGACCCAGTACTTC.

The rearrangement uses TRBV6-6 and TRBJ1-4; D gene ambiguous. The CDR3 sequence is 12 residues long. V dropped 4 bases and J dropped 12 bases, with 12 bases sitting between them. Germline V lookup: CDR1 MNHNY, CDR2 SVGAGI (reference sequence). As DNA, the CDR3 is TGTGCCAGCAGTTCCTCGGGTGTTGAACTGTTTTTT. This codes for CASSSSGVELFF.

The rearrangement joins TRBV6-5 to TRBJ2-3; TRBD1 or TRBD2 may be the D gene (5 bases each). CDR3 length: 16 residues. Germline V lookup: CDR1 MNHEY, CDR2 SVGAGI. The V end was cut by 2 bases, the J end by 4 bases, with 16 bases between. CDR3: CASSYTRGGAADTQYF. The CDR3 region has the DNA TGTGCCAGCAGTTACACCCGTGGGGGAGCTGCAGATACGCAGTATTTT.

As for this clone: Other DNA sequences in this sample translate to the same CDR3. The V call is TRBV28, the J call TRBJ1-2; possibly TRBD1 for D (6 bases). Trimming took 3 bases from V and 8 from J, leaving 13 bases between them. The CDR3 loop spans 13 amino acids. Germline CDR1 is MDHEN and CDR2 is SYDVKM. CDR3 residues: CASSLGGARGYTF. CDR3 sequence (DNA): TGTGCCAGCAGTTTGGGGGGGGCTCGAGGCTACACCTTC.

CDR3 in DNA: TGTGCCAGCAGTGAAAGGGCCCACTCCTACGAGCAGTACTTC. This codes for CASSERAHSYEQYF. The chain combines TRBV2 with TRBJ2-7; D gene unclear. Deletions cut 2 bases from V and 0 bases from J, with 8 bases between. Germline V gives CDR1 SNHLY, CDR2 FYNNEI. The CDR3 is 14 residues long.

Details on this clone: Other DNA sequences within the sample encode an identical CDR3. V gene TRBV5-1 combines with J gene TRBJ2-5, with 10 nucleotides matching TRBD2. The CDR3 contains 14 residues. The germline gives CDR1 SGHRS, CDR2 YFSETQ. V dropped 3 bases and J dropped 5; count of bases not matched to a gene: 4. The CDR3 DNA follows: TGCGCCAGCAGCTCTAGCGGGAGCGGGGAGACCCAGTACTTC. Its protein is CASSSSGSGETQYF.

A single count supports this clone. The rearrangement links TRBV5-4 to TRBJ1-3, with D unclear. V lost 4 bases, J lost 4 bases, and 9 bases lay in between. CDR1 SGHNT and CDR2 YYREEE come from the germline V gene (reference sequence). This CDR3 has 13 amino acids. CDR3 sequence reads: CASSRQGGNTIYF. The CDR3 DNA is TGTGCCAGCAGCCGGCAAGGGGGAAACACCATATATTTT. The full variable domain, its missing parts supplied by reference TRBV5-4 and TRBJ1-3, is ETGVTQSPTHLIKTRGQQVTLRCSSQSGHNTVSWYQQALGQGPQFIFQYYREEENGRGNFPPRFSGLQFPNYSSELNVNALELDDSALYLCASSRQGGNTIYFGEGSWLTVV.

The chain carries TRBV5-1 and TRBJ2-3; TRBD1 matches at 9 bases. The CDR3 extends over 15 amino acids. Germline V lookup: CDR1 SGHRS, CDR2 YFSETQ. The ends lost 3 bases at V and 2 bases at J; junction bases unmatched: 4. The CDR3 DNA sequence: TGCGCCAGCAGCTACGGGACAGGGTCCACAGATACGCAGTATTTT. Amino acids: CASSYGTGSTDTQYF.

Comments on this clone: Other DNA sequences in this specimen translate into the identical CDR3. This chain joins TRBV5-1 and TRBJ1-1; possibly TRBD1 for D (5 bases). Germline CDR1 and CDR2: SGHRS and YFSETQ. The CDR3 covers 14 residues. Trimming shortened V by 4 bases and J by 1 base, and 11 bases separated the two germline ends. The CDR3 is CASSGGTENTEAFF. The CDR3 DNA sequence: TGCGCCAGCAGCGGTGGGACGGAGAACACTGAAGCTTTCTTT.

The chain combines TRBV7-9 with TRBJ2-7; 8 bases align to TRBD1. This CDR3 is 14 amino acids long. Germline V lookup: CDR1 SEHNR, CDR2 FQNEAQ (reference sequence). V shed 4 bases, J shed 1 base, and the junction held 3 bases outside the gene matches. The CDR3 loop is CASSSDRESYEQYF. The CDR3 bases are TGTGCCAGCAGCTCGGACAGGGAATCCTACGAGCAGTACTTC.

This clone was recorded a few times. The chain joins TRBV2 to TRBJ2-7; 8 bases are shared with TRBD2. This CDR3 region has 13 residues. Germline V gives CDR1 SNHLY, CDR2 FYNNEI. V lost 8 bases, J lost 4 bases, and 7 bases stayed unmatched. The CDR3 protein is CASAERETYEQYF. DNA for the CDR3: TGTGCCAGCGCGGAGCGGGAGACTTACGAGCAGTACTTC. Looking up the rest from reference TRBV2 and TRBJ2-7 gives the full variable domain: EPEVTQTPSHQVTQMGQEVILRCVPISNHLYFYWYRQILGQKVEFLVSFYNNEISEKSEIFDDQFSVERPDGSNFTLKIRSTKLEDSAMYFCASAERETYEQYFGPGTRLTVT.

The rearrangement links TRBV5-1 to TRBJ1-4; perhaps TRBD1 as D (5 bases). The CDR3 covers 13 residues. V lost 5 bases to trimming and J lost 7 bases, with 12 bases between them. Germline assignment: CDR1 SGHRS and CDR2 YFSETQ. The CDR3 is CASRDNVREKLFF. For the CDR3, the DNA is TGCGCCAGCAGGGACAACGTACGTGAAAAACTGTTTTTT.

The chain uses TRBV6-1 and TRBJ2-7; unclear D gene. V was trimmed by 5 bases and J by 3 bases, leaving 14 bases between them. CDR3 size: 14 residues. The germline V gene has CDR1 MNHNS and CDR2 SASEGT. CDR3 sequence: CASSSDRVIYEQYF. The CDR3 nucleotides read TGTGCCAGCAGTTCGGACCGAGTAATCTACGAGCAGTACTTC.